The rows below give T cell receptor beta chains drawn from one sample of a study of T-cell memory formation after mild COVID-19. TCRdb fed the 5' RACE reads into MiXCR, producing one record per CDR3 protein. The sample has roughly 190,000 distinct CDR3 sequences, under 30% seen once. The material sequenced was PBMCs or a T cell subset sorted from them (not recorded which). The receptors were sampled from an adult woman who had mild COVID-19 (a few samples of this study predate the infection). Cell type and time point are not known. The CDR3 runs from the conserved cysteine through the conserved F or W. The D gene is left open where the match is weak. Size is omitted from some rows. Given values are once, few, many or a class for expanded clones.

d_gene,j_gene,v_gene,abundance,CDR3nt,CDR3aa
TRBD2,TRBJ2-7,TRBV7-6,few,TGTGCCAGCACCCTATCTGCGGGCGGGAGGAACGAGCAGTACTTC,CASTLSAGGRNEQYF
NA,TRBJ2-7,TRBV29-1,few,TGCAGCGCGTTAAACGTGGGACTCTACGAGCAGTACTTC,CSALNVGLYEQYF
TRBD1,TRBJ2-2,TRBV7-6,few,TGTGCCAGCAGCACCGGACAGGGAGTCGGGGAGCTGTTTTTT,CASSTGQGVGELFF
NA,TRBJ1-5,TRBV19,NA,TGTGCCAGTAGTATTTCCACCGCCCAAAGGGGGCCCCAGCATTTT,CASSISTAQRGPQHF
TRBD1,TRBJ1-2,TRBV7-2,NA,TGTGCCAGCAGCTTAGTGGTCGACAGGGCCTATGGCTACACCTTC,CASSLVVDRAYGYTF
TRBD1,TRBJ1-1,TRBV20-1,few,TGCAGTGCTACCCGACAGGGACTGAACACTGAAGCTTTCTTT,CSATRQGLNTEAFF
NA,TRBJ2-1,TRBV9,few,TGTGCCAGCAGCGTAGCTGATCGTCACCCCAATGAGCAGTTCTTC,CASSVADRHPNEQFF
NA,TRBJ2-7,TRBV3-1,NA,TGTGCCAGCAGCCACCTCCGAAAGAGCTCCTACGAGCAGTACTTC,CASSHLRKSSYEQYF
NA,TRBJ2-2,TRBV24-1,NA,TGTGCCACCACCAGCGGATACGGGGAGCTGTTTTTT,CATTSGYGELFF
TRBD2,TRBJ2-1,TRBV7-8,NA,TGTGCCAGCAGCTTAGCGCGAGCGGGAGGGATCAATGAGCAGTTCTTC,CASSLARAGGINEQFF
TRBD1,TRBJ2-7,TRBV6-6,NA,TGTGCCAGCAGTTACTCAGACAGGGGTCTTATTCCCGAGCAGTACTTC,CASSYSDRGLIPEQYF
NA,TRBJ2-2,TRBV3-1,NA,TGTGCCAGCAGCCAAGTCGCGGCGCCTGGAGGGGAGCTGTTTTTT,CASSQVAAPGGELFF
NA,TRBJ1-1,TRBV5-1,NA,TGCGCCAGCAGCACTGGTTGGGGGAACACTGAAGCTTTCTTT,CASSTGWGNTEAFF
NA,TRBJ2-6,TRBV28,NA,TGTGCCAGCAGTTCCCAGGGAGGGGCCAACGTCCTGACTTTC,CASSSQGGANVLTF
TRBD1,TRBJ1-2,TRBV30,few,TGTGCCTGGAGTCTCCGTCGACAGGGGGGTTCTTCTAACTATGGCTACACCTTC,CAWSLRRQGGSSNYGYTF
NA,TRBJ1-1,TRBV20-1,NA,TGCAGTGCTACGACTTCGGGACGGATGAACACTGAAGCTTTCTTT,CSATTSGRMNTEAFF
TRBD1,TRBJ2-7,TRBV4-3,NA,TGCGCCAGCAGCCAGGCACAGGGGGCGGGCGAGCAGTACTTC,CASSQAQGAGEQYF
TRBD1,TRBJ1-5,TRBV7-8,NA,TGTGCCAGGAAGGACAGGGAAGGTTCCTTT,CARKDREGSF
TRBD2,TRBJ2-1,TRBV29-1,NA,TGCAGCGTTGAACCGCTAGCGGGAGCGAAACAGTTCTTC,CSVEPLAGAKQFF
NA,TRBJ1-1,TRBV30,few,TGTGCCTGGGGGTGGAGTACTGAAGCTTTCTTT,CAWGWSTEAFF
TRBD2,TRBJ2-1,TRBV20-1,few,TGCAGTGCTAGGGGACTAGCGGGAGCCTATGAGCAGTTCTTC,CSARGLAGAYEQFF
NA,TRBJ1-1,TRBV7-9,many,TGCGCCAGCAGCTTGGACCCGAACACTGAAGCTTTCTTT,CASSLDPNTEAFF
TRBD1,TRBJ2-1,TRBV7-9,few,TGTGCCAGCAGCCACCGGGACAGGGGGCGCCCTTATGAGCAGTTCTTC,CASSHRDRGRPYEQFF
TRBD2,TRBJ2-7,TRBV7-9,NA,TGTGCCAGCAGCCCCAATGGGGGACTAGAATCCTACGAGCAGTACTTC,CASSPNGGLESYEQYF
NA,TRBJ1-1,TRBV6-5,few,TGTGCCAGCAGTTACTCCTCAGGAAATATGGGCACTGAAGCTTTCTTT,CASSYSSGNMGTEAFF
NA,TRBJ2-5,TRBV7-8,few,TGTGCCAGCAGCTTAGCCCGAGGGGAGACCCAGTACTTC,CASSLARGETQYF
NA,TRBJ1-1,TRBV7-2,few,TGTGCCAGCACCACAGGGATTATGGGCACTGAAGCTTTCTTT,CASTTGIMGTEAFF
NA,TRBJ1-3,TRBV3-1,few,TGTGCCAGCAGCCGACAGGTTACCTCTGGAAACACCATATATTTT,CASSRQVTSGNTIYF
NA,TRBJ2-2,TRBV20-1,few,TGCAGTGCTAGTAGGACAACGAACACCGGGGAGCTGTTTTTT,CSASRTTNTGELFF
NA,TRBJ2-7,TRBV6-5,few,TGTGCCAGCAGTTATGGCGGAGAAAACTCCTACGAGCAGTACTTC,CASSYGGENSYEQYF
TRBD2,TRBJ2-1,TRBV7-6,NA,TGTGCCAGCAGCTCATATCCCCTTACGACTAGCGGTGACTATGAGCAGTTCTTC,CASSSYPLTTSGDYEQFF
NA,TRBJ1-4,TRBV7-9,few,TGTGCCAGCAGCTTAGTGGTGGGGACTAATGAAAAACTGTTTTTT,CASSLVVGTNEKLFF
NA,TRBJ2-1,TRBV7-9,NA,TGTGCCAGCAGCCCGGAAAGGAGCTCAGACAATGAGCAGTTCTTC,CASSPERSSDNEQFF
NA,TRBJ2-3,TRBV12-3/TRBV12-4,few,TGTGCCAGCAGATTCTCCCCGGCGGGGACAGATACGCAGTATTTT,CASRFSPAGTDTQYF
TRBD1,TRBJ2-2,TRBV19,few,TGTGCCAGTATCCCCGGACAGGGCTTACGTACCGCCGGGGAGCTGTTTTTT,CASIPGQGLRTAGELFF
TRBD2,TRBJ2-5,TRBV7-2,few,TGTGCCAGCAGCTTGACTAGCGGGGCTGGCGGCCAGTACTTC,CASSLTSGAGGQYF
NA,TRBJ2-3,TRBV19,NA,TGTGCCAGTACGGGTAACGGGATCCCAGATACGCAGTATTTT,CASTGNGIPDTQYF
NA,TRBJ2-7,TRBV20-1,few,TGCAGTGCTAGAAGCAGGCTCTCCTACGAGCAGTACTTC,CSARSRLSYEQYF
TRBD1,TRBJ1-1,TRBV18,few,TGTGCCAGCTCACCGCGACAGGGAGTCGTCCTGAACACTGAAGCTTTCTTT,CASSPRQGVVLNTEAFF
NA,TRBJ2-3,TRBV20-1,NA,TGCAGTGCTAGGCTCAGCACAGATACGCAGTATTTT,CSARLSTDTQYF
TRBD1,TRBJ1-2,TRBV7-9,NA,TGTGCCAGCAGCCCTACAGGGGGGATTTGGGATGGCTACACCTTC,CASSPTGGIWDGYTF
NA,TRBJ2-2,TRBV12-3/TRBV12-4,many,TGTGCCAGCAGCCCGGGCGGCGCCGGGGAGCTGTTTTTT,CASSPGGAGELFF
NA,TRBJ2-1,TRBV7-9,NA,TGTGCCAGCAGCTCCCAAGGCGGGCAGGGTTGGCAGTTCTTC,CASSSQGGQGWQFF
NA,TRBJ1-1,TRBV5-1,NA,TGCGCCAGCAGCTTGGGGAGACCGGGTAGCGCTGAAGCTTTCTTT,CASSLGRPGSAEAFF